Below are 3 T cell receptor beta chains sequenced from a single sample in a study of technical replicates of blood from several donors. TCRdb's copy holds only in-frame clones and misses some; the assay was immunoSEQ multiplex PCR. The repertoire holds 65,000 to 85,000 clones, with 98% as singletons. The sequenced material came from T cells isolated from PBMCs. Receptor source: a human donor in good health.

This chain's CDR3 is CASSQIRSEQFF. CDR3 nucleotides: TGCGCCAGCAGCCAAATTCGGTCTGAGCAGTTCTTC. The chain is built from TRBV4-1 and TRBJ2-1; D unclear. Trimming shortened V by 2 bases and J by 9 bases, and 8 bases separated the two germline ends. The CDR3 totals 12 residues. From germline, CDR1 is MGHRA and CDR2 YSYEKL.

The chain combines TRBV2 with TRBJ2-7; maybe TRBD1 (6 bases). The ends were cut back, 8 bases at V and 6 bases at J, with 20 bases in the middle. CDR3 length equals 14 residues. CDR1 SNHLY and CDR2 FYNNEI come from the germline V gene. CDR3 nucleotide sequence: TGTGCCAGCCGCACCCCTGGGACACTCCTCGAGCAGTACTTC. This gives the protein CASRTPGTLLEQYF.

This chain uses TRBV2 with TRBJ1-3; 8 bases match TRBD1. The CDR3 consists of 16 residues. V was pared by 8 bases and J by 6 bases, with 15 bases of the junction left unmatched. Germline V gene sequence: CDR1 SNHLY, CDR2 FYNNEI. Here the CDR3 DNA reads TGTGCCAGCGGGGGGCGTTCGGACAGGGAGATAAACACCATATATTTT. Amino acid sequence: CASGGRSDREINTIYF.